These 28 T cell receptor beta chains were all obtained from the same sample, sequenced in a study of T cell clonality in common variable immunodeficiency (dated by TCRdb to between 2014 and 2017). Receptor amplification or capture employed the immunoSEQ multiplex PCR assay. Imported from immuneACCESS, the table was reduced by TCRdb to in-frame sequences with V and J called. These copies leave out some clones; in studies compared against another copy, an unresolved V gene accounts for under half, and the cause of the remainder is not known. The table shows under 65,000 clones here, with no singletons. Over 0.8% of the sample is in the top ten clones. Input material: peripheral blood mononuclear cells. The receptors stem from a person aged 18-70 years in good health.

This clone was detected ten times or more. The read terminates 3 residues before the CDR3 end, so the remaining end is supplied by the germline J gene. This chain links TRBV5-4 with TRBJ2-2; a possible D gene is TRBD1 (5 bases). The CDR3 is 15 amino acids. Trimming cost V 4 bases and J 6 bases, with 16 bases left between them. Germline V gives CDR1 SGHNT, CDR2 YYREEE (reference sequence). The CDR3 sequence is CASSRRRGIAGELFF. The sequenced CDR3 bases are TGTGCCAGCAGCAGAAGAAGGGGAATCGCCGGGGAG.

This clone was counted between two and nine times. The CDR3 extends 3 residues past the end of the read, so its final part is completed from the germline J gene. The chain employs TRBV6-4 and TRBJ2-3, with 7 bases fitting TRBD2. This CDR3 contains 15 residues. J was trimmed by 2 bases and V by 8 bases; bases with no gene match: 10. Germline CDR1 is MRHNA and CDR2 is SNTAGT. The sequenced CDR3 bases are TGTGCCAGCGCTGTAACCGGGACTACCACAGATACG. Translating gives CASAVTGTTTDT. The entire CDR3 protein is CASAVTGTTTDTQYF.

Many counts were recorded for this clone. The CDR3 end falls 3 residues outside the read, so it is completed with the germline J gene. This chain uses TRBV4-1 with TRBJ2-7; perhaps TRBD2 as D (6 bases). The CDR3 sequence is 16 residues long. Germline V gene data show CDR1 as MGHRA and CDR2 as YSYEKL. Trimming pared 1 base from V and 3 bases from J, leaving 16 bases between. CDR3 sequence: CASSQVQHSGFYEQYF. The sequenced part of the CDR3 DNA is TGCGCCAGCAGCCAAGTGCAACATAGCGGTTTCTACGAG.

In its sample, this clone was seen many times. The read ends 3 residues shy of where the CDR3 ends; the end is completed using the germline J gene. The chain carries TRBV30 and TRBJ1-2, with no clear D. With 1 base removed from V and 7 bases from J, the gap between germline ends came to 10 bases. The germline CDR1 and CDR2 sequences are GTSNPN and SVGIG (reference sequence). The CDR3 loop spans 12 amino acids. The CDR3 DNA, read in part, is TGTGCCTGGAGTGAGGGCCGTGGTGGC. It specifies CAWSEGRGG. From start to end, the CDR3 is CAWSEGRGGYTF. Variable domain in full (rest from reference TRBV30 and TRBJ1-2): SQTIHQWPATLVQPVGSPLSLECTVEGTSNPNLYWYRQAAGRGLQLLFYSVGIGQISSEVPQNLSASRPQDRQFILSSKKLLLSDSGFYLCAWSEGRGGYTFGSGTRLTVV.

This clone occurred many times. The read gets to within 3 residues of the CDR3 end, and the germline J gene fills in the rest. The V call is TRBV20-1, the J call TRBJ2-7, with D unresolved. The V gene lost 5 bases and the J gene lost 0 bases, with 11 bases spanning the gap. Germline lookup yields CDR1 DFQATT and CDR2 SNEGSKA (reference sequence). The CDR3 has 13 amino acids. The CDR3 bases that were read are TGCAGTGCTCCCTTACCTAGCTCCTACGAG. As protein: CSAPLPSSYE. The whole CDR3 sequence reads CSAPLPSSYEQYF.

CDR3 sequence: CASRRQGTAYEQYF. The sequenced CDR3 bases are TGTGCCAGCAGAAGACAGGGGACCGCCTACGAG. The gene calls are TRBV2 and TRBJ2-7; 8 nucleotides match TRBD1. From the germline J gene comes the end of the CDR3, since the read stops 3 residues before it. Germline CDR1 and CDR2: SNHLY and FYNNEI. The CDR3 covers 14 residues. V dropped 6 bases and J dropped 2; count of bases not matched to a gene: 6.

This clone was found many times. The observed sequence ends 3 residues before the CDR3 terminus, with the missing tail filled in from the germline J gene. The V gene is TRBV5-5, the J gene TRBJ2-7; 10 bases are shared with TRBD2. V trimming: 1 base; J trimming: 3 bases; junction bases outside the gene matches: 4. The CDR3 has 15 residues. Looked up from germline, CDR1 is SGHKS and CDR2 is YYEKEE (reference sequence). The CDR3 sequence is CASSLILAGDYEQYF. CDR3 DNA, as far as it was read: TGTGCCAGCAGCTTGATCCTAGCGGGAGACTACGAG.

This clone showed up many times. The CDR3 extends 3 residues past the end of the read, so its final part is completed from the germline J gene. V and J are TRBV20-1 and TRBJ1-2, with 8 bases aligning to TRBD1. The germline gives CDR1 DFQATT, CDR2 SNEGSKA (reference sequence). The CDR3 is 15 residues long. V was pared by 5 bases and J by 7 bases, with 15 bases of the junction left unmatched. CDR3 amino acids: CSAVPHDRGSFGYTF. The covered CDR3 bases are TGCAGTGCTGTTCCCCATGACAGGGGTAGTTTTGGC.

This clone was recorded many times. The CDR3 end falls 3 residues outside the read, so it is completed with the germline J gene. The V gene is TRBV5-6, the J gene TRBJ1-1, with a tentative D call TRBD1 (6 bases). The germline CDR1 and CDR2 sequences are SGHDT and YYEEEE. The V end lost 1 base, the J end lost 3 bases, and 7 bases lay between the germline ends. The CDR3 has 13 amino acids. The sequenced CDR3 bases are TGTGCCAGCAGCTTGTACAGGGACACTGAA. It is translated as CASSLYRDTE. The complete CDR3 reads CASSLYRDTEAFF.

Of note for this clone: The read ends 3 residues early relative to the CDR3; the germline J gene fills the gap. The chain has TRBV5-6 and TRBJ1-5; the D gene is possibly TRBD1 (5 bases). V was pared by 4 bases and J by 0 bases, with 11 bases between. This CDR3 has 15 residues. Germline values: CDR1 SGHDT, CDR2 YYEEEE. The CDR3 loop reads CASSRGFYSNQPQHF. CDR3 bases read: TGTGCCAGCAGCCGGGGGTTTTATAGCAATCAGCCC.

Ten or more counts support this clone. From the germline J gene comes the end of the CDR3, since the read stops 3 residues before it. The V call is TRBV7-6, the J call TRBJ2-1; TRBD2 aligns across 10 bases. V was pared by 2 bases and J by 8 bases, with 6 bases of the junction left unmatched. This CDR3 spans 15 amino acids. CDR1 is SGHVS, CDR2 FNYEAQ, per germline. The covered CDR3 bases are TGTGCCAGCAGCTTAAGCGGGGGGGCGGCCTATGAG. Its translation is CASSLSGGAAYE. The whole CDR3 sequence is CASSLSGGAAYEQFF.

This clone was counted many times. The read ends 3 residues before the CDR3 terminus; that terminus is restored from the germline J gene. This chain joins TRBV4-1 and TRBJ2-7; TRBD1 matches at 8 bases. The V segment lost 3 bases and the J segment 6 bases; nucleotides outside the gene matches: 7. The CDR3 extends over 14 amino acids. Looked up from germline, CDR1 is MGHRA and CDR2 is YSYEKL. The CDR3 protein is CASSQGETGGEQYF. Incomplete CDR3 DNA: TGCGCCAGCAGCCAGGGAGAAACAGGGGGCGAG.

About this clone itself: With the read ending 3 residues before the CDR3 end, the germline J gene is used to fill in that end. The rearrangement uses TRBV2 and TRBJ1-2, with no clear D. The V end was cut by 7 bases, the J end by 7 bases, with 19 bases between. Germline assignment: CDR1 SNHLY and CDR2 FYNNEI. The CDR3 is 14 amino acids. Partial CDR3 DNA: TGTGCCAGCACCCCGGAGCTAAACAGCGGTGGC. The encoded protein is CASTPELNSGG. The complete CDR3 protein is CASTPELNSGGYTF.

This clone occurred many times. The read terminates 3 residues ahead of where the CDR3 ends, so the germline J gene completes it. J is TRBJ1-6 and V is TRBV30; D is unresolved. CDR1 is GTSNPN, CDR2 SVGIG, per germline (reference sequence). The CDR3 is made up of 12 amino acids. The germline V and J ends were trimmed by 4 bases and 6 bases, with 7 bases remaining between them. The CDR3 bases that were read are TGTGCCTGGAAACAGATTAATTCACCC. Residues: CAWKQINSP. The CDR3 in its entirety is CAWKQINSPLHF.

This clone was detected ten times or more. The read ends 3 residues before the CDR3 terminus; that terminus is restored from the germline J gene. The V gene is TRBV29-1, the J gene TRBJ2-5, with D possibly matching TRBD2 (6 bases). The CDR3 totals 14 residues. V dropped 6 bases and J dropped 4 bases, with 18 bases sitting between them. The germline gives CDR1 SQVTM, CDR2 ANQGSEA. The chain's CDR3 is CSVSPGGEGETQYF. The CDR3 bases that were read are TGCAGCGTCTCTCCCGGGGGTGAAGGAGAGACC.

This clone was seen ten or more times. The read finishes 3 residues shy of the CDR3 end, and the germline J gene is used to complete it. This chain links TRBV5-8 with TRBJ2-2; D gene ambiguous. This CDR3 spans 12 amino acids. V was clipped by 7 bases and J by 6 bases, with 10 bases between them. Germline-derived CDR1 and CDR2 are SGHTS and YDEGEE. The DNA read from the CDR3 is TGTGCCAGCTCTAAACTATCCGGGGAG. It specifies CASSKLSGE. The whole CDR3 region reads CASSKLSGELFF.

This clone appeared many times. The covered CDR3 bases are TGTGCCAGCAGTCCTAGCGGGGGCACAGATACG. It translates to CASSPSGGTDT. Given in full, the CDR3 is CASSPSGGTDTQYF. This chain connects TRBV3-1 (or the pseudogene TRBV3-2) to TRBJ2-3, with TRBD2 matching over 9 bases. The read ends 3 residues shy of where the CDR3 ends; the end is completed using the germline J gene. Germline lookup yields CDR1 LGHDT and CDR2 YNNKEL (reference sequence). Trimming took 6 bases from V and 1 from J; bases not matched to a gene: 2. The CDR3 spans 14 residues.

This clone was seen ten or more times. The read ends 3 residues early relative to the CDR3; the germline J gene fills the gap. The chain recombines TRBV19 with TRBJ2-5; D is possibly TRBD1 or TRBD2 (5 bases each). V dropped 11 bases and J dropped 5 bases, with 12 bases sitting between them. This CDR3 is built from 11 residues. CDR1 is LNHDA, CDR2 SQIVND, per germline (reference sequence). The CDR3 here is CASKGEETQYF. The covered CDR3 bases are TGTGCCTCCAAAGGGGAGGAGACC.

Many counts were recorded for this clone. With the read ending 3 residues before the CDR3 end, the germline J gene is used to fill in that end. The chain has TRBV29-1 and TRBJ1-1; D remains ambiguous. The CDR3 spans 15 residues. CDR1 is SQVTM and CDR2 is ANQGSEA in the germline V gene. The V end lost 2 bases, the J end lost 4 bases, and 17 bases lay between the germline ends. The CDR3 region is CSVESRWALGTEAFF. The CDR3 DNA, read in part, is TGCAGCGTTGAATCCCGGTGGGCCCTCGGCACTGAA. The full variable domain, with the rest looked up from reference TRBV29-1 and TRBJ1-1, is SAVISQKPSRDICQRGTSLTIQCQVDSQVTMMFWYRQQPGQSLTLIATANQGSEATYESGFVIDKFPISRPNLTFSTLTVSNMSPEDSSIYLCSVESRWALGTEAFFGQGTRLTVV.

This clone was observed a handful of times. The read ends 3 residues before the CDR3 terminus; that terminus is restored from the germline J gene. The chain uses TRBV5-5 and TRBJ1-2; D unresolved. This CDR3 is 15 amino acids long. Germline V gives CDR1 SGHKS, CDR2 YYEKEE (reference sequence). Trimming cost V 3 bases and J 1 base, with 13 bases left between them. The sequenced CDR3 bases are TGTGCCAGCAGCTCGTCGGGAGCGGGTAACTATGGC. Its translation: CASSSSGAGNYG. The CDR3 reads in full as CASSSSGAGNYGYTF.

This clone showed up many times. The sequence runs out 3 residues before the end of the CDR3; the remainder is reconstructed from the germline J gene. The chain has TRBV7-2 and TRBJ2-7, with D maybe TRBD1 (5 bases). Looked up from germline, CDR1 is SGHTA and CDR2 is FQGNSA. The CDR3 spans 15 residues. Trimming stripped 3 bases from V and 1 base from J, with 13 bases between. The CDR3 is CASSFQGRTSYEQYF. CDR3 DNA, as far as it was read: TGTGCCAGCAGCTTCCAAGGACGGACATCCTACGAG.

This clone was seen repeatedly, ten times or more. The CDR3 end is not reached by the read, which stops 3 residues before it; the germline J gene fills it in. The rearrangement uses TRBV19 and TRBJ1-5; perhaps TRBD1 as D (6 bases). This CDR3 region has 15 residues. Germline values: CDR1 LNHDA, CDR2 SQIVND (reference sequence). V lost 6 bases to trimming and J lost 2 bases, with 14 bases between them. The covered CDR3 bases are TGTGCCAGTAGACGGACAGAGAGGGGCAATCAGCCC. Protein: CASRRTERGNQP. The entire CDR3 protein is CASRRTERGNQPQHF.

This clone was observed many times. The read comes to an end 3 residues before the CDR3 does, leaving the germline J gene to fill in the end. The chain employs TRBV2 and TRBJ1-5; 8 nucleotides agree with TRBD1. V dropped 2 bases and J dropped 2; count of bases not matched to a gene: 5. There are 16 residues in the CDR3. Germline CDR1 and CDR2: SNHLY and FYNNEI. The CDR3 protein is CASSEQGAERNQPQHF. The part of the CDR3 DNA that was read is TGTGCCAGCAGTGAACAGGGGGCTGAGCGCAATCAGCCC.

This clone was counted only a few times. With the read ending 3 residues before the CDR3 end, the germline J gene is used to fill in that end. The gene calls are TRBV30 and TRBJ1-2; D unclear. The CDR3 totals 13 residues. The germline CDR1 and CDR2 sequences are GTSNPN and SVGIG (reference sequence). CDR3 sequence: CAWKYPFSYDYTF. The CDR3 bases that were read are TGTGCCTGGAAGTATCCCTTCTCCTACGAC.

This clone occurred many times. From the germline J gene comes the end of the CDR3, since the read stops 3 residues before it. The V and J genes are TRBV30 and TRBJ2-2; 7 bases fit TRBD1. Germline loops: CDR1 GTSNPN, CDR2 SVGIG (reference sequence). CDR3 length: 14 residues. V lost 1 base, J lost 5 bases, and 4 bases stayed unmatched. Partial CDR3 DNA: TGTGCCTGGAGTGCAGACAGGGTTACCGGGGAG. It is translated as CAWSADRVTGE. The whole CDR3 sequence is CAWSADRVTGELFF.

This clone was observed at least ten times. The read terminates 3 residues ahead of where the CDR3 ends, so the germline J gene completes it. The chain employs TRBV6-2 or TRBV6-3 and TRBJ1-5; 7 bases map to TRBD1. J gave up 5 bases and V 8 bases, and 15 bases lay outside the gene matches. This CDR3 contains 16 residues. Germline CDR1 MNHEY, CDR2 SVGEGT. The CDR3 loop is CASESQTGTDYQPQHF. The sequenced CDR3 bases are TGTGCCAGCGAAAGCCAGACAGGGACGGACTATCAGCCC.

This clone has ten or more counts. The read stops 3 residues short of the end of the CDR3; the missing end is completed from the germline J gene. The V gene is TRBV5-4, the J gene TRBJ2-3; D is tentatively TRBD1 or TRBD2 (6 bases each). CDR3 length: 15 amino acids. Looked up from germline, CDR1 is SGHNT and CDR2 is YYREEE (reference sequence). The part of the CDR3 DNA that was read is TGTGCCAGCAGCTTGAAGGAAGGGGGAGGTGAGACG. This encodes CASSLKEGGGET. The entire CDR3 is CASSLKEGGGETQYF.

Ten or more counts support this clone. The CDR3 end lies 3 residues beyond the end of the read and is filled in from the germline J gene. The genes are TRBV19 and TRBJ1-1; the match to TRBD1 covers 8 bases. The germline gives CDR1 LNHDA, CDR2 SQIVND (reference sequence). This CDR3 is 13 amino acids long. The CDR3 is CASSIGRDRQAFF. Partial CDR3 DNA: TGTGCCAGTAGTATTGGCCGGGACAGGCAA.